The source of this TCR beta chain is a study of CD8+CD57+ T cells in acquired aplastic anemia. Whole-study context: The average for DNA from sorted CD4+ and CD8+ cells was roughly 3 ug. Study-level findings and limits: Overlap between patients and controls comprised roughly 28 CD8+ CDR3 sequences.

This CDR3 is built from 15 residues. Between the trimmed V and J ends, which lost 5 bases and 4 bases, there was a span of 13 bases. Germline V gene data show CDR1 as KGHDR and CDR2 as SFDVKD. Concerning this clonotype itself: Its target is not known.

The use of genomic DNA as template underpinned the TCR beta VDJ and CDR3 profiling. TCRdb passed the reads through MiXCR, listing each CDR3 protein once. The sample contains 150,000 to 200,000 distinct CDR3 sequences, under 75% of which appear only once. V usage is TRBV24-1 and J usage is TRBJ2-2, with D possibly being TRBD1 (5 bases). The receptor's source is a human donor in good health. The material sequenced was sorted CD4+, CD8+, or CD8+CD57+ T cells (not recorded which) from PBMCs. CDR3 amino acids: CATSGTGYGTGELFF. The DNA of the CDR3 is TGTGCCACCAGTGGAACAGGTTACGGCACCGGGGAGCTGTTTTTT.